The rows below give T cell receptor beta chains drawn from one sample of a study of T-cell memory formation after mild COVID-19. TCRdb called the 5' RACE reads again in MiXCR, with one record for every CDR3 protein. Seen here are around 150,000 distinct CDR3 sequences, 13% to 15% observed once, and the top ten hold 13% to 15%. The sequencing sample was made of PBMCs or a T cell subset sorted from them (not recorded which). These receptors originate from an adult woman who had mild COVID-19 (a few samples of this study predate the infection). Cell type and time point are not known. The CDR3 runs from the conserved cysteine through the conserved F or W. A D gene is named only where the DNA matches it firmly. Only some rows state a clone size, as once, few, many or a class for expanded clones.

d_gene,v_gene,abundance,j_gene,CDR3nt,CDR3aa
.,TRBV5-1,many,TRBJ1-1,TGCGCCAGCAGCCCCCTACAGGGCCCCCTTAACACTGAAGCTTTCTTT,CASSPLQGPLNTEAFF
.,TRBV7-2,.,TRBJ2-3,TGTGCCAGCAGCTTAGGTCCAGGGGATGTGGAAGATACGCAGTATTTT,CASSLGPGDVEDTQYF
TRBD2,TRBV27,many,TRBJ2-5,TGTGCCAGCAGTCCTAGCGGGGGTTTTAACCGGGAGACCCAGTACTTC,CASSPSGGFNRETQYF
.,TRBV3-1,few,TRBJ1-5,TGTGCCAGCAGCCAAGACGTTTATCAGCCCCAGCATTTT,CASSQDVYQPQHF
TRBD2,TRBV6-5,few,TRBJ2-3,TGTGCCAGCAGTACAGCGGGGGGGCCCACAGATACGCAGTATTTT,CASSTAGGPTDTQYF
.,TRBV24-1,.,TRBJ1-2,TGTGCCACCAGTGATTCGATCTCGGACAGTCTCTATGGCTACACCTTC,CATSDSISDSLYGYTF
TRBD1,TRBV5-6,.,TRBJ2-3,TGTGCCAGCAGCTCACGGACAGGGGGCTTAGATACGCAGTATTTT,CASSSRTGGLDTQYF
.,TRBV2,.,TRBJ2-3,TGTGCCAGCCAAGAAGGGCGAGGGGACGCAGATACGCAGTATTTT,CASQEGRGDADTQYF
TRBD2,TRBV6-2/TRBV6-3,.,TRBJ2-7,TGTGCCAGCAGTTACGGACTAGCGGGGCCGCTGTACGAGCAGTACTTC,CASSYGLAGPLYEQYF
TRBD2,TRBV25-1,.,TRBJ2-5,TGTGCCAGCAGTGAGTCGAGCGGGAGGGCCGGAGAGACCCAGTACTTC,CASSESSGRAGETQYF
.,TRBV6-2/TRBV6-3,few,TRBJ2-6,TGTGCCAGCAGTTACTTGATTCGATCTGGGGCCAACGTCCTGACTTTC,CASSYLIRSGANVLTF
.,TRBV12-3/TRBV12-4,.,TRBJ2-3,TGTGCCAGCAGTTTTCCCCGAGGTCACACAGATACGCAGTATTTT,CASSFPRGHTDTQYF
.,TRBV11-2,.,TRBJ2-7,TGTGCCAGCAGCTCGCTCAAACGGATCCCTGGGATATACGAGCAGTACTTC,CASSSLKRIPGIYEQYF
.,TRBV20-1,.,TRBJ2-1,TGCAGTGCCCCACGTCCCTTCTCCTACAATGAGCAGTTCTTC,CSAPRPFSYNEQFF
TRBD2,TRBV19,.,TRBJ2-7,TGTGCCAGTAGAGATATTGTCGGGAGGGCCGCTAACTACGAGCAGTACTTC,CASRDIVGRAANYEQYF
.,TRBV6-5,.,TRBJ2-3,TGTGCCAGCGGGTGGGCTGATACGCAGTATTTT,CASGWADTQYF
.,TRBV5-6,.,TRBJ1-2,TGTGCCAGCAGCCCGCAGCGCAACTATGGCTACACCTTC,CASSPQRNYGYTF
.,TRBV15,.,TRBJ2-4,TGTGCCACCAGCTCCCCGGGACGGAAGACGGAGGACATTCAGTACTTC,CATSSPGRKTEDIQYF
.,TRBV9,.,TRBJ2-4,TGTGCCAGCACCCCGGACTTAGCCAAAAACATTCAGTACTTC,CASTPDLAKNIQYF
.,TRBV11-3,once,TRBJ2-7,TGTGCCAGCAGCTTAGAGATGCGGGCATCGTCTTTCTACGAGCAGTACTTC,CASSLEMRASSFYEQYF
TRBD2,TRBV13,.,TRBJ2-7,TGTGCCAGCAGCCTCGGGAGGGCCCTGGCCTACGAGCAGTACTTC,CASSLGRALAYEQYF
.,TRBV7-9,.,TRBJ2-7,TGTGCCAGCAGCCCAATATTCTCGGGCAGGGGAGAAGACGAGCAGTACTTC,CASSPIFSGRGEDEQYF
.,TRBV24-1,few,TRBJ2-3,TGTGCCACCAGTGATATTACAGAAAACACAGATACGCAGTATTTT,CATSDITENTDTQYF
TRBD2,TRBV28,few,TRBJ2-1,TGTGCCAGCAGTGATGGACTAGCGGATCATGAGCAGTTCTTC,CASSDGLADHEQFF
.,TRBV10-3,few,TRBJ2-2,TGTGCCTCCAGGGGATTAGGTGGGAACACCGGGGAGCTGTTTTTT,CASRGLGGNTGELFF
TRBD2,TRBV4-1,.,TRBJ2-2,TGCGCCAGCAGCCAAGATAAATGGGGGGGTAAGCTGTTTTTT,CASSQDKWGGKLFF
.,TRBV12-3/TRBV12-4,many,TRBJ2-5,TGTGCCAGCAGCAACTATGCCGAGACCCAGTACTTC,CASSNYAETQYF
TRBD1,TRBV20-1,.,TRBJ1-1,TGCAGTGCTAGCGGGACAGGGTTGACTGAAGCTTTCTTT,CSASGTGLTEAFF
TRBD2,TRBV2,.,TRBJ2-5,TGTGCCAGCAGTGCGGGAGGGTTTGAGACCCAGTACTTC,CASSAGGFETQYF
.,TRBV18,few,TRBJ2-2,TGTGCCAGCTCACCAATGAGGGAAACCGGGGAGCTGTTTTTT,CASSPMRETGELFF
TRBD2,TRBV6-2/TRBV6-3,few,TRBJ2-1,TGTGCCAGCACCCCCTACCCGGGAGGCCCTAATGAGCAGTTCTTC,CASTPYPGGPNEQFF
.,TRBV10-3,many,TRBJ2-1,TGTGCCATCAGTGAAGTAGGAGGCAATGAGCAGTTCTTC,CAISEVGGNEQFF
TRBD1,TRBV12-3/TRBV12-4,few,TRBJ1-5,TGTGCCAGCAGTACCTCCGGACAGGGGAGGCAGCCCCAGCATTTT,CASSTSGQGRQPQHF
.,TRBV5-5,few,TRBJ2-7,TGTGCCAGCAGCTTGGGTGACGGCGAGCAGTACTTC,CASSLGDGEQYF
.,TRBV7-2,.,TRBJ1-5,TGTGCCAGCAGCCTCCGTGGGGGCTCTCAGCCCCAGCATTTT,CASSLRGGSQPQHF
.,TRBV5-6,.,TRBJ2-3,TGTGCCAGCAGCTTGGTAACTGAATCCGGCACAGATACGCAGTATTTT,CASSLVTESGTDTQYF
TRBD2,TRBV5-1,.,TRBJ2-5,TGCGCCAGCAGCTTCAGGACGGGGGGAGAAAAGACCCAGTACTTC,CASSFRTGGEKTQYF